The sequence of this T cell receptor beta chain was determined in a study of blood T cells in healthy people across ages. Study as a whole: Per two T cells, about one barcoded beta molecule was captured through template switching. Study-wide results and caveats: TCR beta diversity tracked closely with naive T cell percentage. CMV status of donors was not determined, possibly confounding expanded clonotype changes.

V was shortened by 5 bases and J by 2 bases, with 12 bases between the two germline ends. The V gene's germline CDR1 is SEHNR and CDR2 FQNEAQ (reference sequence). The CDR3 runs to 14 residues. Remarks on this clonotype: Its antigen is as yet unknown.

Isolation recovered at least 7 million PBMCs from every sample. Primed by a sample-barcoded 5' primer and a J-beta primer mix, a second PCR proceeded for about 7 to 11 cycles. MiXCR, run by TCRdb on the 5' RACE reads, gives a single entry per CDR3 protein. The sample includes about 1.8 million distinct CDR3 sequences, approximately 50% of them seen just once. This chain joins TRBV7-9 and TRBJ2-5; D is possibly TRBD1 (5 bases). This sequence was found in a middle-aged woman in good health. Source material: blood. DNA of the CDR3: TGTGCCAGCAGCACGAAACAGGAGCAAGAGACCCAGTACTTC. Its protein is CASSTKQEQETQYF.